Listed here is a single T cell receptor (beta chain). The antigen this receptor binds is unknown. No base qualities exist here, and no much larger clone lies one base off it. TCRbeta CDR3 regions were amplified from genomic DNA by means of the immunoSEQ Assay, a bias-controlled multiplex PCR. Per the source publication's procedure: Nucleated cell counts per sample were estimated from amplification of reference gene primers within the assay. To quantify the absolute abundance of each unique TCRbeta CDR3 rearrangement, sequence reads were collapsed and filtered. For each sample, productive Simpson clonality was calculated as the square root of Simpson's diversity index across productive rearrangements. TCRdb took this table from immuneACCESS and kept in-frame rearrangements with V and J called. Such tables lack part of the clones; where checked against another copy, unresolved V genes explain under half of the gap, and the rest is unexplained. The DNA was the basis for D and trimming; V, J and clone size are from that table. The sample table contains 300,000 to 350,000 clones; only one count was recorded for around 85% of them. Together, the top ten hold roughly 4.2% of the sample.

These data originate in a study of blood T cell repertoires in COVID-19 (dated by TCRdb to 2018 to 2021). Study-level background: Samples from collaborators originated in the United States, Italy and Spain and spanned both the acute and convalescent phases of COVID-19. The prospective study material was composed of cDNA or gDNA derived from T cells, B-cell-depleted T cells, or PBMCs. The samples were drawn from two sources: the first 160 participants of the ongoing ImmuneRACE study, and 1,000 to 1,500 subjects contributed by 6 global collaborators. Deeply sampled blood TCRbeta repertoires from subjects exposed to, actively infected with, or recovered from COVID-19 were included in the dataset. Where available, HLA class I and class II types were taken from metadata supplied by the sample provider and were not determined by assay-based typing. The repertoires were made available in a free public database intended to serve as a resource for research on the immune response to SARS-CoV-2. Nearly every sample came with metadata listing a de-identified subject ID, COVID-19 status, age in years and sex. Results the study describes overall, beyond this receptor: The quantity of clinical and demographic metadata differed by source and by participant and was supplied without curation.

The CDR3 contains 15 residues, cysteine and phenylalanine counted. The retained sequence is limited to the CDR3, 45 bases, with the frame set at the first base. Trimmed from V: 8 bases; trimmed from J: 4 bases; junction bases lacking a gene match: 13. CDR1 and CDR2, looked up from the germline V gene (reference sequence), are MNHEY and SMNVEV. Enrolling through a virtual design, the prospective study's participants ranged in age from roughly 18 to 90 years and lived across some 23 United States geographic areas. To assign participants to cohorts, the prospective study relied on clinical history that participants themselves reported in a screening survey and a study questionnaire. In the prospective study, whole blood, serum and a nasopharyngeal or oropharyngeal swab were collected from each participant by mobile phlebotomists. Participants in the prospective study had the option to provide additional blood draws and questionnaires over an approximately 2-month period. Before DNA extraction, prospective study blood samples were shipped either frozen or at room temperature.

The receptor comes from a woman aged 40 to 49 with acute COVID-19. Source material: PBMCs or T cells enriched from blood (not recorded which). The chain is encoded by TRBV27 joined to TRBJ1-1; 7 junctional bases match TRBD1. Here the CDR3 is given as CASRHRGGWVTEAFF. In nucleotide form, the sequence is TGTGCCAGCCGACATAGAGGGGGCTGGGTCACTGAAGCTTTCTTT.